The 17 T cell receptor beta chains given below trace back to one sample, sequenced in a study of control samples from healthy donors and cancer patients. Sequenced by immunoSEQ multiplex PCR; TCRdb stores in-frame clones only, minus some. The table lists around 120,000 clones, about 91% of them singletons, with less than 3.5% in the top ten. The source material was blood. The receptor source for this set is a man aged 35-49 years in good health.

The CDR3 is CASSELEPQHF. The CDR3 region has the DNA TGCGCCAGCAGTGAGTTGGAGCCCCAGCATTTT. This sequence joins TRBV10-1 and TRBJ1-5; D is uncertain. Trimming shortened V by 1 base and J by 8 bases, and 3 bases separated the two germline ends. The CDR3 extends over 11 amino acids. From germline, CDR1 is WNHNN and CDR2 SYGVQD (reference sequence).

The chain joins TRBV25-1 to TRBJ1-4; no reliable D call. Trimming left V 5 bases short and J 4 bases short, with 11 bases between. The V gene's germline CDR1 is MGHDK and CDR2 SYGVNS. This CDR3 has 14 amino acids. The CDR3 region has the DNA TGTGCCAGCAGTAACGAGAGATTTAATGAAAAACTGTTTTTT. Protein product: CASSNERFNEKLFF. Looking up the rest from reference TRBV25-1 and TRBJ1-4 gives the full variable domain: EADIYQTPRYLVIGTGKKITLECSQTMGHDKMYWYQQDPGMELHLIHYSYGVNSTEKGDLSSESTVSRIRTEHFPLTLESARPSHTSQYLCASSNERFNEKLFFGSGTQLSVL.

V usage is TRBV29-1 and J usage is TRBJ2-2, with 11 bases identical to TRBD2. The CDR3 has 15 amino acids. Germline assignment: CDR1 SQVTM and CDR2 ANQGSEA. V lost 5 bases and J lost 2; bases outside the gene matches: 4. For the CDR3, the DNA is TGCAGCGTTAAGCTAGCGGGGGGAAACACCGGGGAGCTGTTTTTT. Its translation: CSVKLAGGNTGELFF.

The sample holds a few counts of this clone. The chain combines TRBV11-1 with TRBJ1-1; D possibly corresponds to TRBD1 (6 bases). Trimming took 4 bases from V and 2 from J, leaving 8 bases between them. This CDR3 spans 13 amino acids. Per germline, CDR1 SGHAT and CDR2 FQDESV (reference sequence). The CDR3: CASSSDRNTEAFF. CDR3 sequence (DNA): TGTGCCAGCAGCTCGGACAGAAACACTGAAGCTTTCTTT. Full variable domain (missing parts from reference TRBV11-1 and TRBJ1-1): EAEVAQSPRYKITEKSQAVAFWCDPISGHATLYWYRQILGQGPELLVQFQDESVVDDSQLPKDRFSAERLKGVDSTLKIQPAELGDSAMYLCASSSDRNTEAFFGQGTRLTVV.

The rearrangement uses TRBV7-6 and TRBJ2-2, with TRBD1 matching 10 bases. J lost 3 bases, V lost 5 bases, and 6 bases had no gene match. The CDR3 has 16 amino acids. CDR1 and CDR2 (germline): SGHVS, FNYEAQ. The CDR3 loop is CASSPPGTGDTGELFF. Written as DNA, the CDR3 is TGTGCCAGCAGCCCCCCAGGGACAGGGGACACCGGGGAGCTGTTTTTT.

The rearrangement joins TRBV2 to TRBJ1-3; 8 bases map to TRBD1. Germline V gene data show CDR1 as SNHLY and CDR2 as FYNNEI. J was trimmed by 4 bases and V by 7 bases; bases with no gene match: 9. The CDR3 runs 15 residues. CDR3 sequence: CASTPDRASGNTIYF. The CDR3 DNA follows: TGTGCCAGCACCCCGGACAGGGCCTCAGGAAACACCATATATTTT.

The V and J genes are TRBV5-1 and TRBJ1-5; 7 positions match TRBD1. V lost 0 bases, J lost 7 bases, and 7 bases stayed unmatched. CDR3 length: 15 amino acids. CDR1 and CDR2 from the germline V gene are SGHRS and YFSETQ. This chain's CDR3 is CASSLDPGGGQPQHF. CDR3 coding DNA: TGCGCCAGCAGCTTGGACCCAGGGGGGGGCCAGCCCCAGCATTTT.

Ten or more counts support this clone. The J gene is TRBJ2-2, the V gene TRBV4-1; possibly TRBD1 or TRBD2 for D (5 bases each). Germline values: CDR1 MGHRA, CDR2 YSYEKL. CDR3 length equals 15 residues. Deletions cut 0 bases from V and 3 bases from J, with 8 bases between. The CDR3: CASSQERGHTGELFF. CDR3 bases: TGCGCCAGCAGCCAAGAACGGGGCCACACCGGGGAGCTGTTTTTT.

This rearrangement joins TRBV24-1 to TRBJ2-2; unclear D gene. V lost 3 bases, J lost 4 bases, and 11 bases lay in between. CDR1 is KGHDR, CDR2 SFDVKD, per germline. The CDR3 is 15 residues long. The CDR3 DNA reads as TGTGCCACCAGTGATGCCACACTGGGCACCGGGGAGCTGTTTTTT. It is translated as CATSDATLGTGELFF.

This chain connects TRBV24-1 to TRBJ1-2, with D uncertain. The ends were cut back, 2 bases at V and 2 bases at J, with 5 bases in the middle. Germline loops: CDR1 KGHDR, CDR2 SFDVKD. CDR3 length: 13 residues. The CDR3 sequence: CATSDSVNYGYTF. CDR3 sequence (DNA): TGTGCCACCAGTGATTCCGTGAACTATGGCTACACCTTC.

The chain joins TRBV18 to TRBJ2-2, with 7 bases matching TRBD1. The CDR3 is 13 amino acids. The V segment lost 6 bases and the J segment 6 bases; nucleotides outside the gene matches: 4. The germline V gene has CDR1 KGHSH and CDR2 LQKENI. This CDR3 reads CASSRDRAGELFF. The CDR3 nucleotides read TGTGCCAGCTCCCGCGACAGGGCCGGGGAGCTGTTTTTT.

The V call is TRBV9, the J call TRBJ1-2; the D gene is possibly TRBD1 (5 bases). The CDR3 length is 14 residues. V was trimmed by 4 bases and J by 2 bases, leaving 12 bases between them. CDR1 and CDR2 from the germline V gene are SGDLS and YYNGEE. This CDR3 reads CASSLGGWNYGYTF. As DNA, the CDR3 is TGTGCCAGCAGCCTGGGGGGGTGGAACTATGGCTACACCTTC.

This chain links TRBV7-3 with TRBJ2-3, with D tentatively TRBD2 (5 bases). V was shortened by 5 bases and J by 4 bases, with 28 bases between the two germline ends. Germline lookup yields CDR1 SGHTA and CDR2 FQGTGA. The CDR3 consists of 19 residues. The chain's CDR3 is CASSPRVVAGLSLADTQYF. The CDR3 DNA is TGTGCCAGCAGCCCCCGGGTGGTGGCGGGCCTCTCCTTGGCAGATACGCAGTATTTT. The variable domain in full, with the rest retrieved from reference TRBV7-3 and TRBJ2-3, is GAGVSQTPSNKVTEKGKYVELRCDPISGHTALYWYRQSLGQGPEFLIYFQGTGAADDSGLPNDRFFAVRPEGSVSTLKIQRTERGDSAVYLCASSPRVVAGLSLADTQYFGPGTRLTVL.

The rearrangement joins TRBV18 to TRBJ1-2, with a possible D match to TRBD1 (6 bases). The CDR3 covers 14 residues. V shed 2 bases and J shed 4 bases, with 11 bases lying between them. Per the germline V gene, CDR1 is KGHSH and CDR2 is LQKENI. The CDR3 DNA reads as TGTGCCAGCTCACCAAAACAGGGAAGCTATGGCTACACCTTC. Translation: CASSPKQGSYGYTF.

The chain employs TRBV5-1 and TRBJ2-7; 9 bases line up with TRBD1. CDR1 is SGHRS and CDR2 is YFSETQ in the germline V gene. J lost 1 base, V lost 1 base, and 6 bases had no gene match. The CDR3 length is 16 residues. The CDR3, as DNA: TGCGCCAGCAGCTTGTCCACCGGGACAGGGTCCTACGAGCAGTACTTC. It is translated as CASSLSTGTGSYEQYF.

This clone was detected once. This chain joins TRBV7-2 and TRBJ1-5; TRBD1 might be the D (5 bases). Trimming removed 4 bases from V and 1 base from J, with 14 bases in between. The germline gives CDR1 SGHTA, CDR2 FQGNSA. This CDR3 spans 16 amino acids. The CDR3: CASSSRSTGSNQPQHF. CDR3 nucleotides: TGTGCCAGCAGCTCGCGATCCACAGGCAGCAATCAGCCCCAGCATTTT.

The chain has TRBV29-1 and TRBJ1-1; tentatively, D is TRBD1 (6 bases). Germline V lookup: CDR1 SQVTM, CDR2 ANQGSEA. The CDR3 extends over 12 amino acids. Between the trimmed V and J ends, which lost 5 bases and 8 bases, there was a span of 15 bases. The CDR3 DNA sequence: TGCAGCGTTAACGACAGGTTTAAAGAAGCTTTCTTT. Protein: CSVNDRFKEAFF.